This TCR beta chain came from a study of siplizumab effects on memory and regulatory T cells (dated by TCRdb to between 2018 and 2021). For the study in its entirety: The effect of the anti-CD2 antibody siplizumab on alloreactive T-cell subsets was examined in allogeneic mixed lymphocyte reactions constructed from human PBMCs.

In the germline V gene, CDR1 corresponds to MDHEN and CDR2 to SYDVKM. There are 13 amino acids in the CDR3, from cysteine to phenylalanine inclusive. Only CDR3 DNA is held: 39 bases, read in frame from base 1. The V end loses 9 bases and the J end loses 3 bases, and a stretch of 14 bases separates them. On the study overall, not on this receptor specifically: Because sequences at frequencies below about 10^-5 were poorly captured, only a minor fraction of alloreactive clones could be mapped back to unstimulated subsets. Unstimulated naive T cells appeared to be more diverse than memory T cells, and naive cells seemed to make a substantial contribution to the alloresponse. Roughly 75-95% of proliferating CD4+ or CD8+ clones could not be assigned a naive or memory phenotype. The cumulative frequency of alloreactive sequences that could be traced back to unstimulated CD4+ memory T cells was significantly reduced by siplizumab. In reactions with siplizumab, an average of approximately 70% of mappable alloreactive CD4+ clones were Treg-derived, compared with around 28% in control reactions. The suppressive function of proliferating Tregs from siplizumab cultures was not functionally confirmed.

The library was made by the immunoSEQ multiplex PCR assay. About 10^5 TCR templates per sample were assayed by the deep sequencing platform. Genomic DNA extracted from sorted T cells was used for TCRbeta CDR3 sequencing. Per the authors' processing: The R programming language was used for the clonal analysis of the TCRbeta CDR3 data. Alloreactive CD4+ and CD8+ clones were defined by comparing unstimulated samples with post-reaction CFSE-low samples. Regulatory or non-regulatory origin of alloreactive CD4+ clones was assigned by matching sequences to the sorted unstimulated Treg and non-Treg repertoires. The table comes from immuneACCESS by way of TCRdb, which keeps in-frame sequences with V and J called. Part of the clones is missing from these tables; in studies checked, under half for an unresolved V gene and the rest for unknown reasons. Clone size and V and J calls were adopted from that table, with D and trimming inferred from the DNA. Present in this sample are about 100,000 clones, 94% of which were seen just once. Roughly 0.61% of the sample rests with the top ten.

In the case of this clone: Its specific antigen is unknown. No much larger clone is present one base from it, and per-base qualities are unavailable.

Sorted unstimulated T cells, along with proliferating T cells recovered from mixed lymphocyte reactions, underwent TCRbeta CDR3 sequencing. Fresh whole blood from around 11 HLA-typed healthy donors was used to isolate PBMCs. To map where alloreactive clones came from, unstimulated CD4+ regulatory T cells were FACS-sorted. The sequence was obtained from a human donor in good health. The sequence is built from TRBV28 and TRBJ1-2, with TRBD1 tentatively as D gene (6 bases match). The sequenced material came from Tregs sorted from blood. Here is the DNA: TGTGCCAGGTTCCAGGGGAACCACTATGGCTACACCTTC. It is translated as CARFQGNHYGYTF.